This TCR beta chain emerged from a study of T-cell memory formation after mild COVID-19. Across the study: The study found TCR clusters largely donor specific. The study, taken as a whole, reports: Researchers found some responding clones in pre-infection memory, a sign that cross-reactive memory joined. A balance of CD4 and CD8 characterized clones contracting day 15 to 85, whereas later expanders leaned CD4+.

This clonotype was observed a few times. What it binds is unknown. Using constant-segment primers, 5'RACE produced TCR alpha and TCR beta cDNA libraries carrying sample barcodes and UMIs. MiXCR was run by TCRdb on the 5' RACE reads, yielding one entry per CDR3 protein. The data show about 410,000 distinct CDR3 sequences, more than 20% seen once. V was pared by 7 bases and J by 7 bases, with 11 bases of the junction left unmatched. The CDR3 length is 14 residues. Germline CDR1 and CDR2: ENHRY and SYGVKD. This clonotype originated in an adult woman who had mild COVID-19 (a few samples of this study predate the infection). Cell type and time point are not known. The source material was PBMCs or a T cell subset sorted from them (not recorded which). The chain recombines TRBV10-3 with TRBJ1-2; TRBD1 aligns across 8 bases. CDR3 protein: CAINSQGAIGGYTF. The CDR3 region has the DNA TGTGCCATCAACTCTCAGGGGGCCATCGGTGGCTACACCTTC.